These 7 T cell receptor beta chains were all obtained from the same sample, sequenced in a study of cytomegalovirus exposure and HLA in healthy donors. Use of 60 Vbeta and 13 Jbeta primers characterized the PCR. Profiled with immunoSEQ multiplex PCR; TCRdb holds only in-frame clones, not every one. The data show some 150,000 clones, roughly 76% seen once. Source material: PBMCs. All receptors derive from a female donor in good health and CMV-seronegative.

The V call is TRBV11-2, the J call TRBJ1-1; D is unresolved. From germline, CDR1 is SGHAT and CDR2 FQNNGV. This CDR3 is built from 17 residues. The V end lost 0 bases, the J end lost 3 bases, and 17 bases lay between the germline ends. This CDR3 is CASSLDGFTPADTEAFF. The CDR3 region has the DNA TGTGCCAGCAGCTTAGATGGCTTTACCCCAGCGGACACTGAAGCTTTCTTT.

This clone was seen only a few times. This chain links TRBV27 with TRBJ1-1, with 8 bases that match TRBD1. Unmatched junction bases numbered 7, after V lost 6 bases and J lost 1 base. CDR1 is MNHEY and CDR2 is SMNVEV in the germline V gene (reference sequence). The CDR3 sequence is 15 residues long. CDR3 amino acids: CASRPIGQGNTEAFF. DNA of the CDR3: TGTGCCAGCAGACCTATCGGACAGGGGAACACTGAAGCTTTCTTT.

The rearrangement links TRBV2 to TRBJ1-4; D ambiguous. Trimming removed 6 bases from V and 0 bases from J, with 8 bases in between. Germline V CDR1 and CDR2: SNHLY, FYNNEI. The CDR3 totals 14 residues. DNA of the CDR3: TGTGCCAGCAGGGCGGTTTCAACTAATGAAAAACTGTTTTTT. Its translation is CASRAVSTNEKLFF.

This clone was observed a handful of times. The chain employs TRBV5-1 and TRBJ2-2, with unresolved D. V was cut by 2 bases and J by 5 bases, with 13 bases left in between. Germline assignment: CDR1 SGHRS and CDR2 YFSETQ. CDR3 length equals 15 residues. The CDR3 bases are TGCGCCAGCAGCTTATCGACACAAAATACCGGGGAGCTGTTTTTT. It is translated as CASSLSTQNTGELFF.

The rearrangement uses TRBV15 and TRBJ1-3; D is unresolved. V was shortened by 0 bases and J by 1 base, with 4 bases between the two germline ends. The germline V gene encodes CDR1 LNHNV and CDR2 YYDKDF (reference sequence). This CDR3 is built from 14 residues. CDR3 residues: CATSRDYSGNTIYF. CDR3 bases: TGTGCCACCAGCAGAGATTATTCTGGAAACACCATATATTTT.

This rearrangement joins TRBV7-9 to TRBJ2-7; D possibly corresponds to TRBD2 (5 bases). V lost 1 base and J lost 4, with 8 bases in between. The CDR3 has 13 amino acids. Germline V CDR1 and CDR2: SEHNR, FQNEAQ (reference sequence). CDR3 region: CASSLGRTYEQYF. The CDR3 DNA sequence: TGTGCCAGCAGCTTAGGACGGACTTACGAGCAGTACTTC.

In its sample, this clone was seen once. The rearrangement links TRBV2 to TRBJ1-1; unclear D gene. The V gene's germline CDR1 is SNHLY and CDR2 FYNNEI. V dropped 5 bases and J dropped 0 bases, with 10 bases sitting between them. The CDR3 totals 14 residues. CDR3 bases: TGTGCCAGCAGTCGAGAGGGCCTGAACACTGAAGCTTTCTTT. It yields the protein CASSREGLNTEAFF. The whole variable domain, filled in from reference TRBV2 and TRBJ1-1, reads EPEVTQTPSHQVTQMGQEVILRCVPISNHLYFYWYRQILGQKVEFLVSFYNNEISEKSEIFDDQFSVERPDGSNFTLKIRSTKLEDSAMYFCASSREGLNTEAFFGQGTRLTVV.